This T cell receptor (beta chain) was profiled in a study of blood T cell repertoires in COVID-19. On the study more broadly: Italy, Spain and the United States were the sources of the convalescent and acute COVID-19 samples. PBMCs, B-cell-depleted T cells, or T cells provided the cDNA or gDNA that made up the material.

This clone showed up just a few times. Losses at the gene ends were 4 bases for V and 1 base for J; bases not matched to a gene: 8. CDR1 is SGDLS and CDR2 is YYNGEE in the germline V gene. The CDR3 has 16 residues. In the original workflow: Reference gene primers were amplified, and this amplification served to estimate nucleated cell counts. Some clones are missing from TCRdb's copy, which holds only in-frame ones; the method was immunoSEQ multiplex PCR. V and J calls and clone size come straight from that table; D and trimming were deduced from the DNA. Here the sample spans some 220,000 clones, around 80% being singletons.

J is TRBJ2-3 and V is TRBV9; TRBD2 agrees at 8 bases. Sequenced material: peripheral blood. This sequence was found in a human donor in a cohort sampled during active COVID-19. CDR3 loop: CASSPWLAGGTDTQYF. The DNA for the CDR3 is TGTGCCAGCAGCCCCTGGCTAGCGGGTGGCACAGATACGCAGTATTTT.